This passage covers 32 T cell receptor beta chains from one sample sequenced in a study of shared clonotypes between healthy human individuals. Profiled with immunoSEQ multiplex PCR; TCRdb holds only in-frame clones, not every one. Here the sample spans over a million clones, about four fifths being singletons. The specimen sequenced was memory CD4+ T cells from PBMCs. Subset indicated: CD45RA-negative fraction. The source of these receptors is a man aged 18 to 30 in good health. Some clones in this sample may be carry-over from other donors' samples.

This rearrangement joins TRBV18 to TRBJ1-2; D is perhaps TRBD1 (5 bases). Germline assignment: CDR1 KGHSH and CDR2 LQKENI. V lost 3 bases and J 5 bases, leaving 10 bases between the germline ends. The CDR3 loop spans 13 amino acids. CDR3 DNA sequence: TGTGCCAGCTCACCCGGACAACTTTATGGCTACACCTTC. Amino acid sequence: CASSPGQLYGYTF.

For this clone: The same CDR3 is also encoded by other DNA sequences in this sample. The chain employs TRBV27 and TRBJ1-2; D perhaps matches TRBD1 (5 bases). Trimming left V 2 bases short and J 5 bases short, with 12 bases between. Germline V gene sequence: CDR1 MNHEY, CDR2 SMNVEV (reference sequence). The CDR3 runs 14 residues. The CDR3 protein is CASSLGGAGYGYTF. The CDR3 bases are TGTGCCAGCAGTTTAGGAGGGGCGGGGTATGGCTACACCTTC.

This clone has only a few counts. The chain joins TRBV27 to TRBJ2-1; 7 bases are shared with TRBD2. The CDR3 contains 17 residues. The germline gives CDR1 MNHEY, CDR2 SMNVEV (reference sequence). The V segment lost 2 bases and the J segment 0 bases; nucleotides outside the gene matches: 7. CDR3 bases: TGTGCCAGCAGTTTAGGATTCGGGAGGACCTCCTACAATGAGCAGTTCTTC. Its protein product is CASSLGFGRTSYNEQFF.

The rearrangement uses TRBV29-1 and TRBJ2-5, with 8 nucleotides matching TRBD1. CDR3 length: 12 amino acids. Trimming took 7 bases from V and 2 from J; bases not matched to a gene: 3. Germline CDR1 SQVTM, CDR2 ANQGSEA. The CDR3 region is CSARQGQETQYF. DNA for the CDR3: TGCAGCGCTCGACAGGGGCAAGAGACCCAGTACTTC. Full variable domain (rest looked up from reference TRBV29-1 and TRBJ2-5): SAVISQKPSRDICQRGTSLTIQCQVDSQVTMMFWYRQQPGQSLTLIATANQGSEATYESGFVIDKFPISRPNLTFSTLTVSNMSPEDSSIYLCSARQGQETQYFGPGTRLLVL.

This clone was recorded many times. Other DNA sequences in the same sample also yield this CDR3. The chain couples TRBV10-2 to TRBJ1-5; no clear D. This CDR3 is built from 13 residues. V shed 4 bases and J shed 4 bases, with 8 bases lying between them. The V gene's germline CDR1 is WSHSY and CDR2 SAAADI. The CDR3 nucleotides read TGCGCCAGCAGTGGACAAGGAAATCAGCCCCAGCATTTT. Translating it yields CASSGQGNQPQHF.

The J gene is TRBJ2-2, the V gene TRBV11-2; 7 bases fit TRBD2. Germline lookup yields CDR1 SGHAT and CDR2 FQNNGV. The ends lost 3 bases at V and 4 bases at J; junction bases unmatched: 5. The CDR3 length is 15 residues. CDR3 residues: CASSFTASGTGELFF. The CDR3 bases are TGTGCCAGCAGCTTTACGGCTAGCGGCACCGGGGAGCTGTTTTTT.

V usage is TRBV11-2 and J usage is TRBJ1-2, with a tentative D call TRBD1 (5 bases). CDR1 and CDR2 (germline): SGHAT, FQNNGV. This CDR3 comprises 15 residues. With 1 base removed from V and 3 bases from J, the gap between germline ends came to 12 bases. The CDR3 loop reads CASSLARGAYYGYTF. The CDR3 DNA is TGTGCCAGCAGCTTAGCCCGGGGCGCTTACTATGGCTACACCTTC.

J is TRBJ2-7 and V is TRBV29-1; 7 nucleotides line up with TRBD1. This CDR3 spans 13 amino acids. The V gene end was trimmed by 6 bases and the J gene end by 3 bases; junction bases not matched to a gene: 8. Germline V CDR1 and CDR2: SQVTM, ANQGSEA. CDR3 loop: CSVYRGPYYEQYF. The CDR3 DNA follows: TGCAGCGTCTACAGGGGCCCCTACTACGAGCAGTACTTC.

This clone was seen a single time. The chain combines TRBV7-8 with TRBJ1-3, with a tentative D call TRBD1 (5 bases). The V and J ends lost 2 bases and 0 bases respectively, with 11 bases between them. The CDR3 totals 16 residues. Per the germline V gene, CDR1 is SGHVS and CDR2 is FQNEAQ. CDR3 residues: CASSLWGSSSGNTIYF. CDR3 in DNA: TGTGCCAGCAGCTTATGGGGCTCGAGCTCTGGAAACACCATATATTTT.

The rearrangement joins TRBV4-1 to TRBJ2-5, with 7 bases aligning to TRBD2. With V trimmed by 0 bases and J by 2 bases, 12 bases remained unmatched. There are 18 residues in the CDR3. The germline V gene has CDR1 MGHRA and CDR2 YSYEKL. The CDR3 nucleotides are TGCGCCAGCAGCCAAGATTTCCCGTCACTAGCGCCGCAAGAGACCCAGTACTTC. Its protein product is CASSQDFPSLAPQETQYF.

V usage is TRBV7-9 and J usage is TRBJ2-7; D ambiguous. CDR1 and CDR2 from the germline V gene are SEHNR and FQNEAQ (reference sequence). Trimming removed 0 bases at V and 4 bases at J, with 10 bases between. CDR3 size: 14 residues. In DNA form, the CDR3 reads TGTGCCAGCAGCTTAGCCGAGACGGTATACGAGCAGTACTTC. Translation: CASSLAETVYEQYF.

CDR3 coding DNA: TGCAGCGACCGTACTGAAGCTTTCTTT. It specifies CSDRTEAFF. The rearrangement joins TRBV29-1 to TRBJ1-1; D gene ambiguous. Trimming removed 7 bases from V and 5 bases from J, with 5 bases in between. This CDR3 region has 9 residues. Germline V gene data show CDR1 as SQVTM and CDR2 as ANQGSEA.

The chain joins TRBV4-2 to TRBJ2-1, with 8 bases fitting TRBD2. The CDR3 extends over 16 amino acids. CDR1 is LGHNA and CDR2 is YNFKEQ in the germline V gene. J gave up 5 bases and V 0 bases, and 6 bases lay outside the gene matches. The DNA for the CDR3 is TGTGCCAGCAGCCAAGATCTCCAGCGGGAGAACAATGAGCAGTTCTTC. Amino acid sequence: CASSQDLQRENNEQFF.

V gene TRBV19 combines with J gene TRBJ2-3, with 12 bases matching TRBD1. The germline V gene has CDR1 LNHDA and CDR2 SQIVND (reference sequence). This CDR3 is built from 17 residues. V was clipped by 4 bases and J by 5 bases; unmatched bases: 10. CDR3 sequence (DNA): TGTGCCAGTAGTAACCCCAGGGACAGGGGGCGCGTAGATACGCAGTATTTT. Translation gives CASSNPRDRGRVDTQYF.

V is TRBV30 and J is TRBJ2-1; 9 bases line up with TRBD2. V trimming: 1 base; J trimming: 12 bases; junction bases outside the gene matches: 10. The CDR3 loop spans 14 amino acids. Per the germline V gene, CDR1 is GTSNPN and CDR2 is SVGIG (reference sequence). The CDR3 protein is CAWSGELAGLGQFF. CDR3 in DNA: TGTGCCTGGAGTGGGGAGCTAGCGGGATTAGGGCAGTTCTTC.

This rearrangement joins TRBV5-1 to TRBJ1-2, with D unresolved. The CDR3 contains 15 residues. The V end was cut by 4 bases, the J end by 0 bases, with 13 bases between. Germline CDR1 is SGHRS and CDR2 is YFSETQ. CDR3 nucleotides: TGCGCCAGCAGCCTCCCCGGTGGATCTAACTATGGCTACACCTTC. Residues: CASSLPGGSNYGYTF.

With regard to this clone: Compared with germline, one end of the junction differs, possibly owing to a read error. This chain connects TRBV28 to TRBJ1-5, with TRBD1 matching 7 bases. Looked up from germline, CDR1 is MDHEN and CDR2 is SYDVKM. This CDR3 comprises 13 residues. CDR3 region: CASSLHRTGPRLF. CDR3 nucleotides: TGTGCCAGCAGTTTACACCGGACAGGCCCGAGGCTTTTT.

CDR3: CATSRVSARGYGYTF. Written as DNA, the CDR3 is TGTGCCACCAGCAGGGTTTCGGCCAGGGGCTATGGCTACACCTTC. The chain links TRBV15 to TRBJ1-2, with a weak D call TRBD1 (6 bases). Deletions cut 3 bases from V and 4 bases from J, with 15 bases between. The CDR3 contains 15 residues. Per the germline V gene, CDR1 is LNHNV and CDR2 is YYDKDF (reference sequence).

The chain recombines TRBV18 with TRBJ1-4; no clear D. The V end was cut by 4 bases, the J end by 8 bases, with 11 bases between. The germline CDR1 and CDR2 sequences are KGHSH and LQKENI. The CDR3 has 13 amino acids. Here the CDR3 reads CASSQDQKEKLFF. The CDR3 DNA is TGTGCCAGCTCACAGGACCAGAAGGAAAAACTGTTTTTT.

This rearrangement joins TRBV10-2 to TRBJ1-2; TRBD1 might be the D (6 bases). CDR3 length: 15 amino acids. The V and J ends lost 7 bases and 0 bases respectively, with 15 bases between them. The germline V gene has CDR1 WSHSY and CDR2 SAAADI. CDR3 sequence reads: CASTYFTGSNYGYTF. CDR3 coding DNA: TGCGCCAGCACCTACTTCACAGGGTCTAACTATGGCTACACCTTC.

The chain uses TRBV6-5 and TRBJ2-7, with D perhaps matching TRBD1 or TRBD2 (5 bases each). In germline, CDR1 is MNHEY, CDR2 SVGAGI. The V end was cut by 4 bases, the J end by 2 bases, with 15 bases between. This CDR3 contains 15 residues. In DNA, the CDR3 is TGTGCCAGCAGTTCCCCGGGACGAGGACCCTACGAGCAGTACTTC. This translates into CASSSPGRGPYEQYF.

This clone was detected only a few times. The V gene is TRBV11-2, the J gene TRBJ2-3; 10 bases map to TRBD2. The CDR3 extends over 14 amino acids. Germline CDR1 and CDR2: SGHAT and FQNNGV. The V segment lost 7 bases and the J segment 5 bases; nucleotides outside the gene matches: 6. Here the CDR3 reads CASTLAGAQDTQYF. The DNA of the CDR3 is TGTGCCAGCACCCTAGCGGGAGCTCAAGATACGCAGTATTTT.

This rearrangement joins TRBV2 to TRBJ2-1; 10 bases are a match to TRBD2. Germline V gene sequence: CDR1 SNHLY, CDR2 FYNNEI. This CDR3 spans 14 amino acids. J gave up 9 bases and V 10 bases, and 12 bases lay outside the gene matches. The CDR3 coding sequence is TGTGCCACCCTGGGGGTAGCGGGGGGTGGTGAGCAGTTCTTC. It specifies CATLGVAGGGEQFF.

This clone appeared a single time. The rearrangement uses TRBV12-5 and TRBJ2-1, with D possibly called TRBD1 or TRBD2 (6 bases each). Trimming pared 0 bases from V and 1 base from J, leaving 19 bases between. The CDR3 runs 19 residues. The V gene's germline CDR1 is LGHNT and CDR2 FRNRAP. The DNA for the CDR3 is TGTGCTAGTGGTTTGGTACCTGTCGGGGGCATGGGTTCCTACAATGAGCAGTTCTTC. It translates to CASGLVPVGGMGSYNEQFF.

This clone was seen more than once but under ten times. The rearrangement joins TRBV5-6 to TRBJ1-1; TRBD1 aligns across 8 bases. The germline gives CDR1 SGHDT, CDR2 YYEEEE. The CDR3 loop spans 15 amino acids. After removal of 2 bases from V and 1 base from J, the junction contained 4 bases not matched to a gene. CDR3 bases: TGTGCCAGCAGCTTAGGACAGGGTGGGAACACTGAAGCTTTCTTT. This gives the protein CASSLGQGGNTEAFF.

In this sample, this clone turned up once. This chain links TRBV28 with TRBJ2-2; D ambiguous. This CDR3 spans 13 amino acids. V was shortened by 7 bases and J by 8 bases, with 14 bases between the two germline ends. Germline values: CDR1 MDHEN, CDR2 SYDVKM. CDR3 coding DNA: TGTGCCAGCATAGGAAGGGCCCGGGGGGAGCTGTTTTTT. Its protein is CASIGRARGELFF.

CDR3 loop: CASRRESATNEKLFF. The CDR3 DNA reads as TGCGCCAGCAGGCGAGAAAGCGCAACTAATGAAAAACTGTTTTTT. V gene TRBV5-1 combines with J gene TRBJ1-4; D is unclear. Trimming took 5 bases from V and 0 from J, leaving 11 bases between them. Per germline, CDR1 SGHRS and CDR2 YFSETQ. The CDR3 runs to 15 residues.

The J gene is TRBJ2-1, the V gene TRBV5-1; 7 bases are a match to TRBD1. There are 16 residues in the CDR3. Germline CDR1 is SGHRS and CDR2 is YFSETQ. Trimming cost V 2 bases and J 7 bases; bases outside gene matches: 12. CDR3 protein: CASSFMETGYVNEQFF. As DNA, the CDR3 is TGCGCCAGCAGCTTCATGGAGACAGGGTATGTGAATGAGCAGTTCTTC.

CDR3: CSVWTDQETQYF. CDR3 DNA: TGCAGCGTTTGGACAGACCAAGAGACCCAGTACTTC. The V gene is TRBV29-1, the J gene TRBJ2-5, with a weak D call TRBD1 (6 bases). The CDR3 is made up of 12 amino acids. Trimming shortened V by 5 bases and J by 0 bases, and 7 bases separated the two germline ends. Germline assignment: CDR1 SQVTM and CDR2 ANQGSEA.

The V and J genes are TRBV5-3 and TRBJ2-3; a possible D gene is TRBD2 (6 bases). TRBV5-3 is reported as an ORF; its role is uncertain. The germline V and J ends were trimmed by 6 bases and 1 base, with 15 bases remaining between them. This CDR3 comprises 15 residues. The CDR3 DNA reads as TGTGCCAGAATCGGATGTTGGGAGGGCACAGATACGCAGTATTTT. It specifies CARIGCWEGTDTQYF.

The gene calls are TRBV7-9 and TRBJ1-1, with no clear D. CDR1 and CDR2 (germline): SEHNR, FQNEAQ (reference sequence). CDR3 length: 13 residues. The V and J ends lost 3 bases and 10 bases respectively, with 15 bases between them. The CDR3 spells CASSFISGDGAFF. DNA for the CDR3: TGTGCCAGCAGCTTTATTTCGGGTGATGGAGCTTTCTTT.

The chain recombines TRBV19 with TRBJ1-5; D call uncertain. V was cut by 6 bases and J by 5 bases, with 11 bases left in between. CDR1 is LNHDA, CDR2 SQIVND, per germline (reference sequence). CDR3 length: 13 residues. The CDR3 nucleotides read TGTGCCAGTAGCCGGGCCGGATATCAGCCCCAGCATTTT. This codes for CASSRAGYQPQHF.